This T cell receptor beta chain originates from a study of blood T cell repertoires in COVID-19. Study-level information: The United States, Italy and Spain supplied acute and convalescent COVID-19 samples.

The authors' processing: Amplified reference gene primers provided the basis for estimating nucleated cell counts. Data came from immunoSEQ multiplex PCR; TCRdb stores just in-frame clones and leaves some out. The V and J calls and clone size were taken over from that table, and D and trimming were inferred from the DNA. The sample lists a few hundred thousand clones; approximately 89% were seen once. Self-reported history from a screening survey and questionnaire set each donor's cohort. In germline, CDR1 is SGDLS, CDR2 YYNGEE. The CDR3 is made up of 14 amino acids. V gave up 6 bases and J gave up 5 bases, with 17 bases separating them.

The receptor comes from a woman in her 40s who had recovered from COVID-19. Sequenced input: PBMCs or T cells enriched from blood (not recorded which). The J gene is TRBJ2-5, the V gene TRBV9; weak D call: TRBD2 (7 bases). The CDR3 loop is CASTPEGGRETQYF. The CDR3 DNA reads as TGTGCCAGCACCCCCGAGGGGGGGAGGGAGACCCAGTACTTC.